This T cell receptor (beta chain) comes out of a study of OX40 agonist ivuxolimab in advanced cancers. Only in-frame clones appear in the TCRdb table, and some are missing; sequencing was by immunoSEQ multiplex PCR. The sample contains more than 85,000 clones, about 92% of which appear only once. Germline V gives CDR1 MGHRA, CDR2 YSYEKL. This CDR3 is built from 15 residues. V gave up 0 bases and J gave up 5 bases, with 13 bases separating them. Specimen: CD4+ or CD8+ T cells sorted from blood, collected in a trial of the OX40 agonist ivuxolimab. The receptor was isolated from an adult with an advanced solid tumor such as melanoma, head and neck, liver or kidney cancer. The J gene is TRBJ1-2, the V gene TRBV4-1; no clear D gene. The CDR3 sequence is CASSQDKQSTYGYTF. The CDR3, as DNA: TGCGCCAGCAGCCAAGACAAACAGTCTACTTATGGCTACACCTTC.